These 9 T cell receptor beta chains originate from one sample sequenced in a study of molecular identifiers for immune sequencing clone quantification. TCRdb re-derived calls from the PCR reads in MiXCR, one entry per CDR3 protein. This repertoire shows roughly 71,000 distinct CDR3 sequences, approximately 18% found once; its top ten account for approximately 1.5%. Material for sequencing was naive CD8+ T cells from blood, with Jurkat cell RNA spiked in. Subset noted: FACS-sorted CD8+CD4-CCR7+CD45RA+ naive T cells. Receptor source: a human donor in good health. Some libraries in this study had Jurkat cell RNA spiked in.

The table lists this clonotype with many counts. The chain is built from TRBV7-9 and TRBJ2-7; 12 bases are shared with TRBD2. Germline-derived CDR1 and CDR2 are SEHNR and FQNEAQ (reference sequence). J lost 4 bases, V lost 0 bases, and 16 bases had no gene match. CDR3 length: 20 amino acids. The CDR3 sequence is CASSLATGTSGFSRGYEQYF. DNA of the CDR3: TGTGCCAGCAGCTTAGCAACCGGGACTAGCGGGTTCTCAAGGGGTTACGAGCAGTACTTC. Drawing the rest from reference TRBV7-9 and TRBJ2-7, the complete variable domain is DTGVSQNPRHKITKRGQNVTFRCDPISEHNRLYWYRQTLGQGPEFLTYFQNEAQLEKSRLLSDRFSAERPKGSFSTLEIQRTEQGDSAMYLCASSLATGTSGFSRGYEQYFGPGTRLTVT.

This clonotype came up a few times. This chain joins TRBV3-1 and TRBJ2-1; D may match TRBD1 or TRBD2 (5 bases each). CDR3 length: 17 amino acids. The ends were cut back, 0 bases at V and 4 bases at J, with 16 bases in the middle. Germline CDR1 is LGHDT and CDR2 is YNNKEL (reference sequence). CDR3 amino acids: CASSQDRIPGPYNEQFF. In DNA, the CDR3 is TGTGCCAGCAGCCAAGATCGGATACCGGGACCTTACAATGAGCAGTTCTTC.

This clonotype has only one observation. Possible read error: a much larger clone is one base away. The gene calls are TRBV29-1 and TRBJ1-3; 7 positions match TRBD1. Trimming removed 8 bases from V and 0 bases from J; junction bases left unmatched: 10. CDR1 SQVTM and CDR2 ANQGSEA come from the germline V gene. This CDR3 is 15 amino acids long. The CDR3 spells CSITGTELSGNTIYF. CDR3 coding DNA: TGCAGCATTACCGGGACAGAACTCTCTGGAAACACCATATATTTT.

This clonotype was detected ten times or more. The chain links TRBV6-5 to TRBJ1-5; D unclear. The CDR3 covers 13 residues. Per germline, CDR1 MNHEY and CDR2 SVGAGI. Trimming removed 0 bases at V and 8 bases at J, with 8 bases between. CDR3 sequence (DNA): TGTGCCAGCAGTTACTCAAAGGTAGAGCCCCAGCATTTT. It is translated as CASSYSKVEPQHF.

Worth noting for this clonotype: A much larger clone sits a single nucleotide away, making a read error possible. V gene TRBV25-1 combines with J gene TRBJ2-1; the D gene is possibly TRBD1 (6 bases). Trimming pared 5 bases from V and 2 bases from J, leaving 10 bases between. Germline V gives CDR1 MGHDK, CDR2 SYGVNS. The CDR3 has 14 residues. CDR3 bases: TGTGCCAGCAGTCGGGCAGGGGCCTACAATGAGCAGTTCTTC. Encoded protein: CASSRAGAYNEQFF.

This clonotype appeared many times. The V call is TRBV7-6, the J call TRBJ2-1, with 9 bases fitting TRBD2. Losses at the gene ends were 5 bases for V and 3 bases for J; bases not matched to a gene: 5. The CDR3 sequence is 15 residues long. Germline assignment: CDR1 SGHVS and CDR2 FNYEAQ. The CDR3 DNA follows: TGTGCCAGCAGCCAAGGACTAGCGATCTACAATGAGCAGTTCTTC. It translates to CASSQGLAIYNEQFF.

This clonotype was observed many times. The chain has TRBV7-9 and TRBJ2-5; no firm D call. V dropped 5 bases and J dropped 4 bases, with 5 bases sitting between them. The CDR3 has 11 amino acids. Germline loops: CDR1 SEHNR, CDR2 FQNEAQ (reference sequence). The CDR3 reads CASSPGETQYF. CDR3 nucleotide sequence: TGTGCCAGCAGCCCTGGAGAGACCCAGTACTTC.

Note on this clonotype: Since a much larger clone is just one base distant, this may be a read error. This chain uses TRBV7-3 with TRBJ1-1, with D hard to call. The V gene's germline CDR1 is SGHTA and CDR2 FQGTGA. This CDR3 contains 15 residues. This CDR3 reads CASSLIYAGNTEALF. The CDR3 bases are TGTGCCAGCAGCTTAATCTATGCCGGGAACACTGAAGCTCTCTTT.

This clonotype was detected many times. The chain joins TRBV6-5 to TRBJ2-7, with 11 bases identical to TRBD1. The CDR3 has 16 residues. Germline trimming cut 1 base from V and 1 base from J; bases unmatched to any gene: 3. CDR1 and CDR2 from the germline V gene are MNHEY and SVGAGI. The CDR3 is CASSYFGTGGSYEQYF. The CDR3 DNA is TGTGCCAGCAGTTACTTCGGGACAGGGGGGTCCTACGAGCAGTACTTC.